A selection of T cell receptor beta chains follows, all from one sample in a study of T cells in Graves' hyperthyroidism and ophthalmopathy. TCRdb independently ran MiXCR on the multiplex PCR reads; one entry per CDR3 protein. The sample lists about 360,000 distinct CDR3 sequences, approximately 13% occurring once. The sequencing sample was made of blood. These receptor sequences come from a woman aged 18-29 years with Graves' hyperthyroidism. Each CDR3 is given with its conserved first and last residue. A D gene is named only where the DNA matches it firmly. Rows give clone size only sometimes, using once, few, many, or a class for an expanded clone.

d_call,clone_size,j_call,v_call,cdr3_aa,cdr3_nt
TRBD1,.,TRBJ1-2,TRBV12-3/TRBV12-4,CASSLSPTGSNGYTF,TGTGCCAGCAGTTTATCCCCGACAGGGTCAAATGGCTACACCTTC
TRBD1,few,TRBJ1-6,TRBV9,CASSWDSSYNSPLHF,TGTGCCAGCAGCTGGGACAGCTCCTATAATTCACCCCTCCACTTT
TRBD2,many,TRBJ2-5,TRBV20-1,CSAPMRGGQETQYF,TGCAGTGCGCCTATGCGGGGGGGACAAGAGACCCAGTACTTC
.,many,TRBJ2-7,TRBV7-3,CASSGPGPPYEQYF,TGTGCCAGCAGCGGGCCCGGACCCCCTTACGAGCAGTACTTC
TRBD1,many,TRBJ1-4,TRBV2,CASSPGQGYEKLFF,TGTGCCAGCAGTCCGGGACAGGGGTATGAAAAACTGTTTTTT
.,.,TRBJ1-2,TRBV20-1,CSAEGGFYGYTF,TGCAGTGCAGAAGGCGGGTTTTATGGCTACACCTTC
.,many,TRBJ1-1,TRBV24-1,CATGASKGDPTEAFF,TGTGCCACCGGGGCAAGTAAAGGGGACCCCACTGAAGCTTTCTTT
TRBD1,many,TRBJ2-3,TRBV28,CASSIPDRGRITDTQYF,TGTGCCAGCAGTATACCGGACAGGGGGCGCATAACAGATACGCAGTATTTT
.,many,TRBJ2-7,TRBV28,CASSSNTYTYEQYF,TGTGCCAGCAGTTCCAACACCTACACCTACGAGCAGTACTTC
.,few,TRBJ2-7,TRBV6-1,CASSRDGQSYEQYF,TGTGCCAGCAGCAGAGACGGACAATCCTACGAGCAGTACTTC
.,few,TRBJ2-1,TRBV4-3,CASSQEFPGGPYNEQFF,TGCGCCAGCAGCCAAGAGTTTCCGGGCGGGCCCTACAATGAGCAGTTCTTC
TRBD1,once,TRBJ1-5,TRBV2,CASSRPDRGQPQHF,TGTGCCAGCAGCAGACCAGACAGGGGTCAGCCCCAGCATTTT
.,many,TRBJ1-2,TRBV15,CATSSGGTTGLHGYTF,TGTGCCACCAGCAGCGGAGGGACCACCGGACTGCATGGCTACACCTTC
.,many,TRBJ1-4,TRBV20-1,CSARDRKEKLFF,TGCAGTGCTAGAGATAGGAAAGAAAAACTGTTTTTT
.,once,TRBJ1-2,TRBV6-5,CASSYLEPRNYGYTF,TGTGCCAGCAGTTACCTCGAGCCTAGAAACTATGGCTACACCTTC
.,.,TRBJ2-5,TRBV5-1,CASRSLASGETQYF,TGCGCCAGCAGGTCTCTAGCGTCCGGAGAGACCCAGTACTTC
.,many,TRBJ2-7,TRBV20-1,CSALIQGSGVEYEQYF,TGCAGTGCCCTAATACAGGGTTCTGGGGTCGAGTACGAGCAGTACTTC
.,many,TRBJ2-1,TRBV2,CASMGRVYNEQFF,TGTGCCAGCATGGGAAGGGTTTACAATGAGCAGTTCTTC
TRBD2,many,TRBJ2-1,TRBV11-2,CASSLRLAEIDEQFF,TGTGCCAGCAGCTTGAGGCTAGCGGAGATCGATGAGCAGTTCTTC
TRBD1,.,TRBJ2-3,TRBV24-1,CATSARDRGTDTQYF,TGTGCCACCAGTGCTCGGGACAGGGGAACAGATACGCAGTATTTT
TRBD1,.,TRBJ1-6,TRBV20-1,CSAIIVQGYSPLHF,TGCAGTGCGATAATTGTACAGGGGTACTCACCCCTCCACTTT
TRBD1,many,TRBJ1-2,TRBV18,CASSPDRGGRGYTF,TGTGCCAGCTCACCAGACAGGGGGGGCCGTGGCTACACCTTC
.,.,TRBJ2-4,TRBV12-3/TRBV12-4,CASSLEGGEAKNIQYF,TGTGCCAGCAGTTTAGAGGGGGGGGAGGCCAAAAACATTCAGTACTTC